The 21 T cell receptor beta chains below all came from one sample that was sequenced in a study of T cells in women clearing cervical HPV infection. Only in-frame clones appear in the TCRdb table, and some are missing; sequencing was by immunoSEQ multiplex PCR. This table lists about 35,000 clones. Sequencing was done on a sample of blood buffy coat. All receptors derive from a woman between 18 and 69 years old with a cervical HPV16 infection that either progressed to CIN3+ or cleared (not recorded which).

The CDR3 region is CASSLAGQTGTDTQYF. Incomplete CDR3 DNA: TGCGCCAGCAGCTTGGCGGGACAGACTGGCACAGATACG. V and J are TRBV5-1 and TRBJ2-3, with 7 bases that match TRBD1. The read gets to within 3 residues of the CDR3 end, and the germline J gene fills in the rest. CDR1 and CDR2 (germline): SGHRS, YFSETQ. The CDR3 has 16 residues. Trimming cost V 0 bases and J 1 base; bases outside gene matches: 5.

About this clone: The read ends 3 residues before the CDR3 terminus; that terminus is restored from the germline J gene. This chain joins TRBV5-4 and TRBJ2-4, with 10 bases that match TRBD2. CDR3 size: 14 residues. Germline CDR1 is SGHNT and CDR2 is YYREEE (reference sequence). With V trimmed by 4 bases and J by 5 bases, 3 bases remained unmatched. The covered CDR3 bases are TGTGCCAGCAGCCCCGGACTAGCGGAAAACATT. This encodes CASSPGLAENI. The CDR3, in full, reads CASSPGLAENIQYF.

Details on this clone: Read sequence stops 3 residues before the CDR3 end, and the germline J gene provides the missing end. The V call is TRBV19, the J call TRBJ1-2, with 9 bases that match TRBD1. The V gene's germline CDR1 is LNHDA and CDR2 SQIVND (reference sequence). The CDR3 sequence is 15 residues long. With V trimmed by 1 base and J by 4 bases, 4 bases remained unmatched. The CDR3 reads CASSIGGDRAYGYTF. The covered CDR3 bases are TGTGCCAGTAGTATAGGCGGGGACAGGGCCTATGGC.

Regarding this clone: The DNA ends 3 residues before the CDR3 does, and the rest of the CDR3 is filled in from the germline J gene. The rearrangement links TRBV6-2 or TRBV6-3 to TRBJ2-3, with D possibly TRBD2 on 5 matching bases. Germline CDR1 is MNHEY and CDR2 is SVGEGT. The V gene lost 1 base and the J gene lost 3 bases, with 11 bases spanning the gap. The CDR3 loop spans 15 amino acids. The CDR3 spells CASSYFPSLTDTQYF. Partial CDR3 DNA: TGTGCCAGCAGTTACTTCCCTAGCTTGACAGATACG.

Points on this clone: Read sequence stops 3 residues before the CDR3 end, and the germline J gene provides the missing end. The chain links TRBV5-1 to TRBJ1-1, with a possible D match to TRBD1 (6 bases). Trimming shortened V by 0 bases and J by 2 bases, and 8 bases separated the two germline ends. Per germline, CDR1 SGHRS and CDR2 YFSETQ. The CDR3 runs to 14 residues. Partial CDR3 DNA: TGCGCCAGCAGCTTGGTAGGGGGTAACACTGAA. Amino acid sequence: CASSLVGGNTE. The CDR3 reads in full as CASSLVGGNTEAFF.

Note on this clone: The DNA ends 3 residues before the CDR3 does, and the rest of the CDR3 is filled in from the germline J gene. The chain employs TRBV7-3 and TRBJ2-3; TRBD1 is a possible D gene (6 bases). The CDR3 totals 13 residues. Germline assignment: CDR1 SGHTA and CDR2 FQGTGA. The CDR3 sequence is CASSSYREETQYF. The part of the CDR3 DNA that was read is TGTGCCAGCAGCTCCTACAGGGAAGAGACG. Filled out from reference TRBV7-3 and TRBJ2-3, the complete variable domain reads GAGVSQTPSNKVTEKGKYVELRCDPISGHTALYWYRQSLGQGPEFLIYFQGTGAADDSGLPNDRFFAVRPEGSVSTLKIQRTERGDSAVYLCASSSYREETQYFGPGTRLTVL.

As to this clone: The sequenced fragment ends 3 residues before the CDR3 boundary, so the rest is inferred from the germline J gene. The chain carries TRBV7-9 and TRBJ1-2; 8 nucleotides agree with TRBD1. The germline gives CDR1 SEHNR, CDR2 FQNEAQ (reference sequence). CDR3 length: 14 amino acids. The CDR3 loop reads CASSFGQGGNDYTF. Incomplete CDR3 DNA: TGTGCCAGCAGCTTCGGACAGGGTGGCAATGAC.

As regards this clone: The read stops 3 residues short of the end of the CDR3; the missing end is completed from the germline J gene. The chain carries TRBV28 and TRBJ2-7; weak D call: TRBD2 (6 bases). Between the trimmed V and J ends, which lost 3 bases and 1 base, there was a span of 7 bases. CDR3 size: 13 residues. Per the germline V gene, CDR1 is MDHEN and CDR2 is SYDVKM. The CDR3 loop reads CASSFGGSYEQYF. The CDR3 DNA, read in part, is TGTGCCAGCAGTTTCGGGGGATCCTACGAG.

The covered CDR3 bases are TGCGCCAGCAGCTACAGTTCCTCCCTTATTGATTCACCG. Protein product: CASSYSSSLIDSP. The CDR3, in full, reads CASSYSSSLIDSPLFF. The rearrangement uses TRBV5-1 and TRBJ2-2; the D is unclear. The read ends 3 residues shy of where the CDR3 ends; the end is completed using the germline J gene. Germline lookup yields CDR1 SGHRS and CDR2 YFSETQ. The CDR3 covers 16 residues.

Notes on this clone: One end of the junction fails to match germline, which may point to a read error. The read comes to an end 3 residues before the CDR3 does, leaving the germline J gene to fill in the end. Additional DNA sequences in this sample encode the identical CDR3. This chain links TRBV19 with TRBJ1-3; 9 bases fit TRBD1. Germline V gene data show CDR1 as LNHDA and CDR2 as SQIVND (reference sequence). The CDR3 spans 14 residues. This CDR3 reads CASTKTGGGNTIYF. Partial CDR3 DNA: TGTGCCAGTACCAAGACAGGGGGTGGAAACACA.

Worth noting for this clone: The CDR3 end lies 3 residues beyond the end of the read and is filled in from the germline J gene. This rearrangement joins TRBV20-1 to TRBJ2-3; weak D call: TRBD2 (5 bases). The CDR3 consists of 13 residues. CDR1 and CDR2 from the germline V gene are DFQATT and SNEGSKA (reference sequence). The CDR3 protein is CSGAQTKQETQYF. Partial CDR3 DNA: TGCAGTGGAGCCCAGACTAAACAAGAGACG.

On this clone: The read terminates 3 residues ahead of where the CDR3 ends, so the germline J gene completes it. The chain carries TRBV12-5 and TRBJ1-2; D is unclear. CDR3 size: 14 residues. V was trimmed by 1 base and J by 3 bases, leaving 9 bases between them. Germline CDR1 is LGHNT and CDR2 is FRNRAP. The covered CDR3 bases are TGTGCTAGTGGTTTGGCCTATACCGACTATGGC. Translating it yields CASGLAYTDYG. The whole CDR3 reads CASGLAYTDYGYTF.

As concerns this clone: The read stops 3 residues short of the end of the CDR3; the missing end is completed from the germline J gene. This chain uses TRBV6-2 or TRBV6-3 with TRBJ2-7; tentatively, D is TRBD1 (8 bases). Deletions cut 7 bases from V and 4 bases from J, with 17 bases between. Germline lookup yields CDR1 MNHEY and CDR2 SVGEGT. CDR3 length: 14 residues. CDR3 amino acids: CASTRGLAVYEQYF. The part of the CDR3 DNA that was read is TGTGCCAGCACCAGGGGGCTAGCGGTATACGAG.

As to this clone: The CDR3 end is not reached by the read, which stops 3 residues before it; the germline J gene fills it in. The gene calls are TRBV7-6 and TRBJ2-3; D is possibly TRBD2 (6 bases). The CDR3 contains 16 residues. Looked up from germline, CDR1 is SGHVS and CDR2 is FNYEAQ. With 1 base removed from V and 5 bases from J, the gap between germline ends came to 16 bases. The CDR3: CASSLGTGTDLDTQYF. The sequenced CDR3 bases are TGTGCCAGCAGCTTAGGAACCGGGACTGATTTAGATACG.

Notes on this clone: The CDR3 goes on 3 residues after the read ends, and that part is filled in from the germline J gene. This rearrangement joins TRBV18 to TRBJ2-7, with 8 nucleotides matching TRBD1. The CDR3 covers 15 residues. Germline V lookup: CDR1 KGHSH, CDR2 LQKENI. Losses at the gene ends were 3 bases for V and 3 bases for J; bases not matched to a gene: 7. CDR3 DNA, as far as it was read: TGTGCCAGCTCACCTTTGGACAGGGAAAACTACGAG. Protein product: CASSPLDRENYE. The whole CDR3 protein is CASSPLDRENYEQYF.

With regard to this clone: Read data end 3 residues before the CDR3 end; the end is taken from the germline J gene. The V call is TRBV20-1, the J call TRBJ2-1; 11 bases line up with TRBD2. Germline lookup yields CDR1 DFQATT and CDR2 SNEGSKA (reference sequence). The CDR3 consists of 17 residues. J lost 0 bases, V lost 6 bases, and 10 bases had no gene match. The sequenced part of the CDR3 DNA is TGCAGTGCCGTCACTAGCGGGGGACCCCGCTCCTACAATGAG. It encodes CSAVTSGGPRSYNE. The CDR3 reads in full as CSAVTSGGPRSYNEQFF.

Details on this clone: The read ends 3 residues early relative to the CDR3; the germline J gene fills the gap. V is TRBV7-9 and J is TRBJ1-1; 8 bases fit TRBD1. The CDR3 has 15 residues. Losses at the gene ends were 5 bases for V and 1 base for J; bases not matched to a gene: 6. Per germline, CDR1 SEHNR and CDR2 FQNEAQ (reference sequence). The covered CDR3 bases are TGTGCCAGCAGCGGCCGGGACAGGTCGAACACTGAA. Amino acids: CASSGRDRSNTE. In full, the CDR3 is CASSGRDRSNTEAFF. Based on the CDR3 plus reference TRBV7-9 and TRBJ1-1, the full variable domain is DTGVSQNPRHKITKRGQNVTFRCDPISEHNRLYWYRQTLGQGPEFLTYFQNEAQLEKSRLLSDRFSAERPKGSFSTLEIQRTEQGDSAMYLCASSGRDRSNTEAFFGQGTRLTVV.

With respect to this clone: The read finishes 3 residues shy of the CDR3 end, and the germline J gene is used to complete it. The V gene is TRBV5-1, the J gene TRBJ2-2; possibly TRBD1 for D (6 bases). Trimming left V 5 bases short and J 6 bases short, with 14 bases between. The CDR3 runs 14 residues. CDR1 SGHRS and CDR2 YFSETQ come from the germline V gene. The CDR3 reads CASSAHRDPGELFF. Partial CDR3 DNA: TGCGCCAGCAGTGCCCACAGGGACCCCGGGGAG.

With regard to this clone: Coverage ceases 3 residues before the CDR3 finishes, and the germline J gene fills in the end. The chain is built from TRBV18 and TRBJ2-2; D is possibly TRBD2 (5 bases). V lost 0 bases, J lost 5 bases, and 16 bases lay in between. The germline V gene has CDR1 KGHSH and CDR2 LQKENI. The CDR3 loop spans 17 amino acids. This chain's CDR3 is CASSPPSGYARTGELFF. The sequenced CDR3 bases are TGTGCCAGCTCACCACCGTCGGGGTATGCTAGGACCGGGGAG. Drawing the rest from reference TRBV18 and TRBJ2-2, the complete variable domain is NAGVMQNPRHLVRRRGQEARLRCSPMKGHSHVYWYRQLPEEGLKFMVYLQKENIIDESGMPKERFSAEFPKEGPSILRIQQVVRGDSAAYFCASSPPSGYARTGELFFGEGSRLTVL.

About this clone itself: An end of the junction does not agree with germline; a read error may underlie this. The read ends 3 residues before the CDR3 terminus; that terminus is restored from the germline J gene. Other nucleotide sequences from this sample produce the same CDR3. The V and J genes are TRBV2 and TRBJ1-2; perhaps TRBD1 as D (6 bases). CDR3 length: 14 residues. Germline loops: CDR1 SNHLY, CDR2 FYNNEI. CDR3 protein: CASSEGRGSYGYTF. The covered CDR3 bases are TGTGCCAGCAGTGAAGGCAGGGGATCCTATGGG. Drawing the rest from reference TRBV2 and TRBJ1-2, the complete variable domain is EPEVTQTPSHQVTQMGQEVILRCVPISNHLYFYWYRQILGQKVEFLVSFYNNEISEKSEIFDDQFSVERPDGSNFTLKIRSTKLEDSAMYFCASSEGRGSYGYTFGSGTRLTVV.

Remarks on this clone: Read coverage stops 3 residues before the CDR3 terminus; the germline J gene supplies the remainder. The chain uses TRBV20-1 and TRBJ2-1, with D maybe TRBD2 (6 bases). V lost 6 bases, J lost 7 bases, and 28 bases lay in between. Germline V gene data show CDR1 as DFQATT and CDR2 as SNEGSKA (reference sequence). This CDR3 is 17 amino acids long. CDR3 amino acids: CSAEARDLAGRYNEQFF. CDR3 DNA, as far as it was read: TGCAGTGCGGAGGCTCGGGATCTCGCGGGAAGGTATAATGAG.